The present TCR beta chain was sequenced within a study of technical replicates of blood from a handful of donors. Method: immunoSEQ multiplex PCR; TCRdb's copy keeps in-frame clones and lacks some. The sample lists 14,000 or so clones; approximately 80% were seen once. This clone has just a few counts. CDR1 SEHNR and CDR2 FQNEAQ come from the germline V gene (reference sequence). The CDR3 consists of 15 residues. Trimming shortened V by 5 bases and J by 5 bases, and 16 bases separated the two germline ends. The source of this sequence is a human donor in good health. The rearrangement uses TRBV7-9 and TRBJ1-5; the D gene is possibly TRBD1 (5 bases). The specimen was PBMCs. In nucleotides, the CDR3 is TGTGCCAGCAGCAGGGGCGCCTCAGATGATCAGCCCCAGCATTTT. Amino acid sequence: CASSRGASDDQPQHF.